This paragraph reports one T cell receptor beta chain. Which antigen it targets is not known. No base quality values were provided; no much bigger clone lies one nucleotide off. Measured from the cysteine to the phenylalanine, the CDR3 is 14 residues long. Left in the record is the CDR3 DNA by itself, 42 bases read in frame from the first base. V loses 6 bases, J loses 6 bases, and the germline ends lie 15 bases apart. CDR1 and CDR2, per the germline V gene, are MNHEY and SVGEGT. T-allo10 cells derived from donors were reported to be host alloantigen-specific and anergic, and to suppress in an alloantigen-specific manner. This specimen belongs to a study of type 1 regulatory T cells (dated by TCRdb to the early 2020s). Background for the entire study: An in vitro protocol by which a Tr1-enriched, alloantigen-specific CD4 T cell product named T-allo10 was generated was characterized in the study. Patients with hematological malignancies who were receiving allogeneic hematopoietic stem cell transplantation were the group in which T-allo10 was being clinically evaluated.

The sequencer was an Illumina MiSeq. TCRdb trimmed public reads at Q25 via fastp, called clones via MiXCR and kept in-frame beta chains. Rows are unified per CDR3 protein, each entry keeping the most common DNA and genes. In this sample the table shows 60,000 to 70,000 distinct CDR3 sequences, about 62% of which occur a single time. Of the sample, 7% to 9.5% is held by the ten largest clones. Rearrangement joined TRBV6-2 or TRBV6-3 to TRBJ1-5, with TRBD1 perhaps the D gene, on 6 matching bases. This clonotype was sampled from a human donor in good health. Sequencing used cultured T cells, either the whole culture or a sorted T cell fraction (not recorded which). Sample cell subset or site, as interpreted from the label and publication: Tr1-enriched cell product generated in vitro against host alloantigens. The encoded CDR3 is CASSPTGQGQPQHF. The sequenced DNA is TGTGCCAGCAGCCCGACAGGTCAGGGTCAGCCCCAGCATTTT.